The next 11 T cell receptor beta chains were all read from a single sample in a study of T cell changes during pregnancy in multiple sclerosis. This table comes from immunoSEQ multiplex PCR, and its TCRdb copy is limited to in-frame clones, with some not included. The sample includes about 73,000 clones, approximately 92% of them seen just once. Sequencing used peripheral blood, obtained in the third trimester of pregnancy. Every receptor here comes from a female donor in good health, enrolled as a control in a pregnancy study.

This clone has a single count. The chain combines TRBV6-5 with TRBJ1-3, with D perhaps TRBD1 (6 bases). In germline, CDR1 is MNHEY, CDR2 SVGAGI. Deletions cut 6 bases from V and 0 bases from J, with 9 bases between. The CDR3 length is 14 residues. In DNA, the CDR3 is TGTGCCAGCAGGAAACAGGGCTCTGGAAACACCATATATTTT. Amino acid sequence: CASRKQGSGNTIYF.

J is TRBJ1-6 and V is TRBV28; no clear D gene. Per the germline V gene, CDR1 is MDHEN and CDR2 is SYDVKM. The CDR3 spans 14 residues. V shed 3 bases and J shed 4 bases, with 7 bases lying between them. CDR3 nucleotide sequence: TGTGCCAGCAGTTTCAATAGATATAATTCACCCCTCCACTTT. This codes for CASSFNRYNSPLHF.

In its sample, this clone was seen a few times. CDR3 in DNA: TGTGCCAGCAGCCTCAGGGATGGCAATCAGCCCCAGCATTTT. This sequence encodes CASSLRDGNQPQHF. V usage is TRBV5-5 and J usage is TRBJ1-5, with a tentative D call TRBD1 (5 bases). CDR3 size: 14 residues. V lost 4 bases and J lost 2, with 10 bases in between. Germline V lookup: CDR1 SGHKS, CDR2 YYEKEE (reference sequence).

The genes are TRBV5-5 and TRBJ1-2, with D perhaps TRBD1 (5 bases). This CDR3 is 15 amino acids long. Germline V gene data show CDR1 as SGHKS and CDR2 as YYEKEE (reference sequence). With 1 base removed from V and 7 bases from J, the gap between germline ends came to 17 bases. The CDR3 coding sequence is TGTGCCAGCAGCTTGTGGTCCCAGGGTCCCCTTGGCTACACCTTC. Its translation: CASSLWSQGPLGYTF.

The rearrangement joins TRBV30 to TRBJ1-2; 7 bases are a match to TRBD1. V shed 2 bases, J shed 2 bases, and the junction held 8 bases outside the gene matches. Germline CDR1 and CDR2: GTSNPN and SVGIG (reference sequence). The CDR3 sequence is 15 residues long. In nucleotides, the CDR3 is TGTGCCTGGAGTCTCCCGAGACAGGGAAACTATGGCTACACCTTC. This encodes CAWSLPRQGNYGYTF.

The chain joins TRBV18 to TRBJ1-1, with D possibly matching TRBD1 (6 bases). Germline CDR1 is KGHSH and CDR2 is LQKENI. This CDR3 contains 13 residues. V was shortened by 3 bases and J by 4 bases, with 9 bases between the two germline ends. CDR3: CASSPQGPTEAFF. For the CDR3, the DNA is TGTGCCAGCTCACCCCAGGGGCCCACTGAAGCTTTCTTT.

The chain has TRBV28 and TRBJ2-7, with D perhaps matching TRBD1 (6 bases). This CDR3 spans 15 amino acids. CDR1 MDHEN and CDR2 SYDVKM come from the germline V gene. V was clipped by 2 bases and J by 2 bases, with 13 bases between them. This chain's CDR3 is CASSLLPGAAYEQYF. The CDR3 DNA follows: TGTGCCAGCAGTTTACTCCCAGGGGCAGCCTACGAGCAGTACTTC.

The chain links TRBV5-1 to TRBJ1-2, with 8 nucleotides matching TRBD1. The length of the CDR3 is 14 residues. The V gene's germline CDR1 is SGHRS and CDR2 YFSETQ. J was trimmed by 4 bases and V by 3 bases; bases with no gene match: 5. CDR3 in amino acids: CASSSDRGLYGYTF. The CDR3 region has the DNA TGCGCCAGCAGCTCAGACAGGGGCCTCTATGGCTACACCTTC.

In its sample, this clone was seen once. The V and J genes are TRBV5-1 and TRBJ2-1; the D gene is possibly TRBD2 (5 bases). V was shortened by 5 bases and J by 5 bases, with 11 bases between the two germline ends. The CDR3 contains 13 residues. From germline, CDR1 is SGHRS and CDR2 YFSETQ. For the CDR3, the DNA is TGCGCCAGCAGGGACTCCCTCAACAATGAGCAGTTCTTC. Protein: CASRDSLNNEQFF.

V usage is TRBV28 and J usage is TRBJ1-2; no definite D call. The V gene lost 6 bases and the J gene lost 4 bases, with 15 bases spanning the gap. The length of the CDR3 is 14 residues. Germline V gives CDR1 MDHEN, CDR2 SYDVKM. CDR3 bases: TGTGCCAGCAGCCCCCGGCCCAGACTCTATGGCTACACCTTC. The encoded protein is CASSPRPRLYGYTF.

This sequence joins TRBV28 and TRBJ1-4, with D maybe TRBD1 (6 bases). Trimming pared 3 bases from V and 1 base from J, leaving 12 bases between. CDR3 length equals 16 residues. Germline V gene lookup returns CDR1 MDHEN and CDR2 SYDVKM. The CDR3 DNA is TGTGCCAGCAGTTTTACCAGGGGTGGAACTAATGAAAAACTGTTTTTT. Translation gives CASSFTRGGTNEKLFF. The whole variable domain, remainder taken from reference TRBV28 and TRBJ1-4, is DVKVTQSSRYLVKRTGEKVFLECVQDMDHENMFWYRQDPGLGLRLIYFSYDVKMKEKGDIPEGYSVSREKKERFSLILESASTNQTSMYLCASSFTRGGTNEKLFFGSGTQLSVL.